This T cell receptor beta chain derives from a study of neoadjuvant anti-PD-1 for oral cavity cancer (dated by TCRdb to the early 2020s). About the full investigation: Before curative-intent surgical resection, most patients were given three to four biweekly doses of nivolumab at 3 mg/kg. Patients without progression received a fourth nivolumab dose around day 43 and underwent definitive surgical resection on days 50-56. Under RECIST 1.1, a patient counted as a responder if showing complete response, partial response or stable disease, and as a non-responder if showing progression. An approximately 30% response rate was observed in the parent correlative cohort, in which about a dozen patients were included. Beyond this particular receptor, the publication reports: After neoadjuvant nivolumab, significantly higher T cell clonality (Gini index) was found within PBMCs in non-responders than in responders. Higher pretreatment blood TCRbeta clonality and lower post-treatment tumor TCRbeta clonality were correlated with higher pretreatment blood Treg/Th17 ratios. The TCR analyses had only a few patients in each response group, and the authors called for validation in larger cohorts.

This clone was detected only a few times. It has no known antigen specificity. No much larger clone is present one base from it, and per-base qualities are unavailable. The V and J ends are trimmed by 3 bases and 0 bases, leaving 15 bases between them. Taken from the germline V gene (reference sequence), the CDR1 and CDR2 loops are LNHDA and SQIVND. The CDR3 runs 17 amino acids, cysteine and phenylalanine included. Only the CDR3 DNA is retained, 51 bases long and in frame from the first base. Per the publication, the time point label means: after neoadjuvant nivolumab, at surgical resection. Patients were newly diagnosed with stage II-IVA oral cavity squamous cell carcinoma and had received no prior systemic or radiation treatment. The cohort was composed of patients with HPV-negative, locally advanced oral cavity squamous cell carcinoma. Peripheral blood mononuclear cells were analyzed directly, without maintenance or expansion in culture. Samples were obtained from a longitudinal correlative study of a single-arm phase II trial of neoadjuvant nivolumab in oral cavity squamous cell carcinoma. Subject-matched pre- and post-treatment PBMCs and tumors from three responders and three non-responders were subjected to genomic DNA-based TCRbeta sequencing. Peripheral blood mononuclear cells were collected before nivolumab treatment and were collected again after treatment, at the time of surgery. The Maxwell RSC DNA from Cells kit was used to isolate genomic DNA from PBMCs.

PBMC libraries used mostly 480 ng of input genomic DNA for deep sequencing, with six replicates per sample. The immunoSEQ hsTCRbeta kit was used to prepare TCRbeta libraries, following the manufacturer's instructions. The completed libraries were mixed into a single pool at 3 nM, then sequenced with an Illumina NovaSeq 6000 S4 flow cell. Processing in the source paper ran as follows. The immunoSEQ Analyzer was used for raw data preprocessing and quality control. The analysis was limited to productive rearrangements, and each clonotype was defined by a unique CDR3 amino acid sequence. Using the R package tcR, the researchers computed the Gini-Simpson index as their estimate of repertoire clonality. Gini indices were compared with Student's t test, and associations with tumor size change were assessed by Pearson correlation. The clones in this table, taken by TCRdb from immuneACCESS, are in-frame only. Not every clone is retained; where verified, under half of the shortfall comes from an unresolved V gene, and the cause of the rest is unknown. V and J calls plus clone size are reproduced from that table; the DNA served to infer D and trimming. Counted in this sample were about 9,500 clones; about 70% of them appeared once. The ten largest clonotypes hold less than 5.5% of the sample.

The chain couples TRBV19 to TRBJ1-3, and possibly TRBD1, on 6 matching bases. This sample comprised PBMCs, obtained after nivolumab (anti-PD-1) treatment. This receptor was obtained from a person aged 35-79 years with oral cavity squamous cell carcinoma. The DNA reads TGTGCCAGTAGTATTGGGGGGGCAGGAAGCTCTGGAAACACCATATATTTT. Its translation reads: CASSIGGAGSSGNTIYF. The full variable domain, with segments outside the CDR3 supplied by the reference TRBV19 and TRBJ1-3 proteins, appears as DGGITQSPKYLFRKEGQNVTLSCEQNLNHDAMYWYRQDPGQGLRLIYYSQIVNDFQKGDIAEGYSVSREKKESFPLTVTSAQKNPTAFYLCASSIGGAGSSGNTIYFGEGSWLTVV.